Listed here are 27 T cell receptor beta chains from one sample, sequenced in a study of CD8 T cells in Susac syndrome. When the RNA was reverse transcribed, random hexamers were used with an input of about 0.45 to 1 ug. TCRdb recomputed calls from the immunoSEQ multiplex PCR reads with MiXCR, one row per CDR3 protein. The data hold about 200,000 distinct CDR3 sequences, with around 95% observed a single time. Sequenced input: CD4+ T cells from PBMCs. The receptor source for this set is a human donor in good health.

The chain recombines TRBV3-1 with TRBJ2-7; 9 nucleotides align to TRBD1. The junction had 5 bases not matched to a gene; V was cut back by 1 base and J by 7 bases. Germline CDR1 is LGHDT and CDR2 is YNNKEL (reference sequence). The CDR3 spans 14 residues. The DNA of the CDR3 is TGTGCCAGCAGCCAAGGGGACAGGGCAACGGAGCAGTACTTC. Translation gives CASSQGDRATEQYF.

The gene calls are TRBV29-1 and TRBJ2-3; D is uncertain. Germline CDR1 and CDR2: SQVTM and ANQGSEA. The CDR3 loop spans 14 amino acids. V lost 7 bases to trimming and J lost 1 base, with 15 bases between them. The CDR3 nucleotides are TGCAGCGCCTCCCTCGACCAGGGCACAGATACGCAGTATTTT. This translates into CSASLDQGTDTQYF.

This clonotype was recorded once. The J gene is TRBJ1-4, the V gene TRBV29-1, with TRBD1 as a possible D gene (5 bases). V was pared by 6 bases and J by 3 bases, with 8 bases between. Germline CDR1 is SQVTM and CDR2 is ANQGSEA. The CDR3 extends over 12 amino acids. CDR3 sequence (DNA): TGCAGCGTCGACAGTCCTAATGAAAAACTGTTTTTT. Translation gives CSVDSPNEKLFF.

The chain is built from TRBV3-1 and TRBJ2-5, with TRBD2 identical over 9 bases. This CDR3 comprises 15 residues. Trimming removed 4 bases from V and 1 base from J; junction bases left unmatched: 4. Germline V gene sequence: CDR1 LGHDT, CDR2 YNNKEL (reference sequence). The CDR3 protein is CASSLQTSGQETQYF. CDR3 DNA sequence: TGTGCCAGCAGCCTACAGACTAGCGGCCAAGAGACCCAGTACTTC.

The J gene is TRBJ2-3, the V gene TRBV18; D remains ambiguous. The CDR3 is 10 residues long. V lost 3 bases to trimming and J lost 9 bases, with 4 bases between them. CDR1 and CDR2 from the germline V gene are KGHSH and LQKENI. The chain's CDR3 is CASSPLTQYF. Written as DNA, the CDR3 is TGTGCCAGCTCACCTCTCACGCAGTATTTT. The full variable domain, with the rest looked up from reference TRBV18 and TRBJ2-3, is NAGVMQNPRHLVRRRGQEARLRCSPMKGHSHVYWYRQLPEEGLKFMVYLQKENIIDESGMPKERFSAEFPKEGPSILRIQQVVRGDSAAYFCASSPLTQYFGPGTRLTVL.

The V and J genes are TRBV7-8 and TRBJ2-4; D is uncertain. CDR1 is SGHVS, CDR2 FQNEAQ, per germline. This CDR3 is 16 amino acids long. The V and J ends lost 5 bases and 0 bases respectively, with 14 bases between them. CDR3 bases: TGTGCCAGCAGCCCCCGGCGGATTCTAGCCAAAAACATTCAGTACTTC. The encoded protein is CASSPRRILAKNIQYF. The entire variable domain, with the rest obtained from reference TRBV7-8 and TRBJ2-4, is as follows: GAGVSQSPRYKVAKRGQDVALRCDPISGHVSLFWYQQALGQGPEFLTYFQNEAQLDKSGLPSDRFFAERPEGSVSTLKIQRTQQEDSAVYLCASSPRRILAKNIQYFGAGTRLSVL.

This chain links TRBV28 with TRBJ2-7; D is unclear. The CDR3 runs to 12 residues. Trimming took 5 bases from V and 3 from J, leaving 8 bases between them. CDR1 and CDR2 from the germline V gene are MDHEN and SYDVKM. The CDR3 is CASSTTLYEQYV. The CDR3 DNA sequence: TGTGCCAGCAGTACGACCCTCTACGAGCAGTACGTC.

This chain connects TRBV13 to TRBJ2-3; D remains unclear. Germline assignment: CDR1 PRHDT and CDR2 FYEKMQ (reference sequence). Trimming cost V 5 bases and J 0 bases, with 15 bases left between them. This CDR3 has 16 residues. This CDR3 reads CASSPSSITSTDTQYF. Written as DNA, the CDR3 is TGTGCCAGCAGCCCCTCATCGATTACTAGCACAGATACGCAGTATTTT.

The CDR3 coding sequence is TGTGCCAGTGCGGACCGACTCACAGATACGCAGTATTTT. Protein: CASADRLTDTQYF. V is TRBV2 and J is TRBJ2-3; D unclear. Germline CDR1 is SNHLY and CDR2 is FYNNEI. Deletions cut 9 bases from V and 2 bases from J, with 12 bases between. This CDR3 is 13 amino acids long.

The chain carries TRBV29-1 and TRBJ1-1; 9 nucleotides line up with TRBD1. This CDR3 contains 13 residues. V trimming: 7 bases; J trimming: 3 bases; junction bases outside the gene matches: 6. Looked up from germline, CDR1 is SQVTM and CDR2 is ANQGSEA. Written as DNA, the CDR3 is TGCAGCGGATGCCGGACAGGGGACACTGAAGCTTTCTTT. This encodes CSGCRTGDTEAFF.

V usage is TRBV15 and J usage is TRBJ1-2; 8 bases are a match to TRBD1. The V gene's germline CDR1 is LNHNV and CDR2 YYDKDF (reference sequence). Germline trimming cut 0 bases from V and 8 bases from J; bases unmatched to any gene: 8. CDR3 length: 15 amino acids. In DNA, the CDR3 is TGTGCCACCAGCAGAGATAGCGGACAGGGTATAGGCTACACCTTC. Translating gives CATSRDSGQGIGYTF. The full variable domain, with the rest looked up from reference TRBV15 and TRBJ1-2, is DAMVIQNPRYQVTQFGKPVTLSCSQTLNHNVMYWYQQKSSQAPKLLFHYYDKDFNNEADTPDNFQSRRPNTSFCFLDIRSPGLGDTAMYLCATSRDSGQGIGYTFGSGTRLTVV.

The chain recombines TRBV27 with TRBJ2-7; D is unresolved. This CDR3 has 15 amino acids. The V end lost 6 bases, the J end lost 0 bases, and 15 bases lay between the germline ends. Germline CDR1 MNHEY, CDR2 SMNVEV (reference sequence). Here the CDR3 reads CASRPRLTSSYEQYV. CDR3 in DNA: TGTGCCAGCAGGCCGCGGCTGACGAGCTCCTACGAGCAGTACGTC.

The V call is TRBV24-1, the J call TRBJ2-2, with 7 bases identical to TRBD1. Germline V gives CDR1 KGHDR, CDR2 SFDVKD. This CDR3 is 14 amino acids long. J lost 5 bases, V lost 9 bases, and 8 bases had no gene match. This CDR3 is CATGNQQGTGELFF. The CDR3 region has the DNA TGTGCCACCGGCAACCAACAGGGGACCGGGGAGCTGTTTTTT.

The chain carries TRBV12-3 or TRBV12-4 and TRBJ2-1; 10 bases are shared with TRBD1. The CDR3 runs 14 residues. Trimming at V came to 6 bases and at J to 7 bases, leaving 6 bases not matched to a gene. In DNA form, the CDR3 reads TGTGCCAGCAGCCGGACAGGGGGGATAAATGAGCAGTTCTTC. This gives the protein CASSRTGGINEQFF.

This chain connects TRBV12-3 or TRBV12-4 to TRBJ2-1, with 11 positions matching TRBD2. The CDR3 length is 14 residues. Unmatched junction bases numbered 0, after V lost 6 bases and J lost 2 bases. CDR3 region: CASRTSGAYNEQFF. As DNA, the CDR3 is TGTGCCAGCAGGACTAGCGGGGCCTACAATGAGCAGTTCTTC.

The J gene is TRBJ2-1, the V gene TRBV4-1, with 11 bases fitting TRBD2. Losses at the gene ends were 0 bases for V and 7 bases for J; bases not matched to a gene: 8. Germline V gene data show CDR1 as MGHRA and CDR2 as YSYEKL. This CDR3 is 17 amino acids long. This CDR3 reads CASSQEATSGAGNEQFF. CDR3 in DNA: TGCGCCAGCAGCCAAGAAGCGACTAGCGGGGCGGGGAATGAGCAGTTCTTC.

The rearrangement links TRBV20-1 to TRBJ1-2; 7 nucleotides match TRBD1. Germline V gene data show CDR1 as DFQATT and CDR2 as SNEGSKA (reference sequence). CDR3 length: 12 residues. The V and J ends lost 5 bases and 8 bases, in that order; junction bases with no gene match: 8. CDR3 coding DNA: TGCAGTGCTGGTGGACAGGAGTTAGGCTACACCTTC. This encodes CSAGGQELGYTF.

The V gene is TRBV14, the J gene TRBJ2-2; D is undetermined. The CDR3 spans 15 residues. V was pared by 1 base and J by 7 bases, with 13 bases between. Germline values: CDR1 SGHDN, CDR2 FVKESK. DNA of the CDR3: TGTGCCAGCAGCCAAGTTGCCCCATCCAACGGGGAGCTGTTTTTT. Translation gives CASSQVAPSNGELFF.

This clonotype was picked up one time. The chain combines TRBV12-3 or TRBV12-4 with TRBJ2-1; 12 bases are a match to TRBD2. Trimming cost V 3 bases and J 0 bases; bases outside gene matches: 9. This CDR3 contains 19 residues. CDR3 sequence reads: CASSLGLAGGPGSYNEQFF. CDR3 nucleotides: TGTGCCAGCAGTTTGGGGCTAGCGGGAGGGCCTGGCTCCTACAATGAGCAGTTCTTC.

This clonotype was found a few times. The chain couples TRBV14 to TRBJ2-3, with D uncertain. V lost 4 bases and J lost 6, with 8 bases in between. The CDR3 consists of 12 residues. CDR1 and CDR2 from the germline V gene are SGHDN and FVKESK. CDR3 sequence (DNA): TGTGCCAGCAGCCCAAGTTGGGATACGCAGTATTTT. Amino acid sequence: CASSPSWDTQYF.

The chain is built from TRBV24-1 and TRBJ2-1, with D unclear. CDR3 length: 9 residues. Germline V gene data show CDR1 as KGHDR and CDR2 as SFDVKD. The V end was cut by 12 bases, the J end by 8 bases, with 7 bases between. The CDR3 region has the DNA TGTGCCGCACGGGATGAGCAGTTCTTC. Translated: CAARDEQFF.

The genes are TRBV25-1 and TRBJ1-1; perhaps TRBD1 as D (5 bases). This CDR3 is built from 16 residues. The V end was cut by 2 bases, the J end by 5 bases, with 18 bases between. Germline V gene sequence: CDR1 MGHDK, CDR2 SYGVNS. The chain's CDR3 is CASSERTDPGGTEAFF. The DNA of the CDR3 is TGTGCCAGCAGTGAACGTACTGATCCGGGGGGGACTGAAGCTTTCTTT.

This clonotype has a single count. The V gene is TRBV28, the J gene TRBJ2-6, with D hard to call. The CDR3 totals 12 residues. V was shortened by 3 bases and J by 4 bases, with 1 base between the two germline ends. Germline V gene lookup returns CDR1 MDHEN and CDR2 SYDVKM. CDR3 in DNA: TGTGCCAGCAGTTTGGGGGCCAACGTCCTGACTTTC. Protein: CASSLGANVLTF.

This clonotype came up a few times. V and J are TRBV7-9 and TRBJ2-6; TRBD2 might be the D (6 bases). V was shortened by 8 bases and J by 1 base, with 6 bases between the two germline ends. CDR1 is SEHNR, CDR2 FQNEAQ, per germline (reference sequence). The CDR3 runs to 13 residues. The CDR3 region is CASRGSGANVLTF. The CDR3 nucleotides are TGTGCCAGCCGGGGGTCTGGGGCCAACGTCCTGACTTTC.

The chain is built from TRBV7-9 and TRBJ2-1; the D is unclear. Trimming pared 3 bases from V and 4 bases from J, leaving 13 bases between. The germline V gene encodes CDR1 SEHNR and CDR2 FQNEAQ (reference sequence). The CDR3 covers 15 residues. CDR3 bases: TGTGCCAGCAGCTTTCGGTGGGCGGATTACAATGAGCAGTTCTTC. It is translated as CASSFRWADYNEQFF.

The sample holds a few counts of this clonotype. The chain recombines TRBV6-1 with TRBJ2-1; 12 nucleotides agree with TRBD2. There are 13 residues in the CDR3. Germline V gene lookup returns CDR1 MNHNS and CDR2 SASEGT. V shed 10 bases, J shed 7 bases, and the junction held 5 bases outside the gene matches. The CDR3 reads CATRGLAGNEQFF. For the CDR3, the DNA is TGTGCCACCAGAGGACTAGCGGGGAATGAGCAGTTCTTC.

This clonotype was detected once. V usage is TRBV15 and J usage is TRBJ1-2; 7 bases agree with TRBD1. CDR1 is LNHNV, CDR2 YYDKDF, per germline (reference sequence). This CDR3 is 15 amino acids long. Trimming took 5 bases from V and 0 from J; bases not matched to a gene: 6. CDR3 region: CATSPQGSSNYGYTF. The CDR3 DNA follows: TGTGCCACCAGCCCACAGGGGTCCTCTAACTATGGCTACACCTTC.